These 29 T cell receptor beta chains originate from one sample sequenced in a study of T cell changes during pregnancy in multiple sclerosis. This table comes from immunoSEQ multiplex PCR, and its TCRdb copy is limited to in-frame clones, with some not included. The sample holds approximately 46,000 clones, 80% to 90% seen once. Sample: CD8+ T cells from peripheral blood mononuclear cells, taken in the second trimester of pregnancy. The origin of the receptors is a female donor with multiple sclerosis, enrolled in a pregnancy study.

This sequence joins TRBV2 and TRBJ2-3; 8 bases map to TRBD2. The germline V gene encodes CDR1 SNHLY and CDR2 FYNNEI. This CDR3 contains 16 residues. V gave up 6 bases and J gave up 6 bases; unmatched junction bases: 14. CDR3 loop: CASSFLLRGDSDTQYF. DNA for the CDR3: TGTGCCAGCAGCTTTCTTTTGCGGGGGGATTCCGATACGCAGTATTTT.

The V call is TRBV13, the J call TRBJ2-1; no clear D gene. The V gene's germline CDR1 is PRHDT and CDR2 FYEKMQ (reference sequence). V was pared by 5 bases and J by 6 bases, with 11 bases between. This CDR3 spans 13 amino acids. The CDR3 DNA sequence: TGTGCCAGCAGCGCCATTGGAGCCAATGAGCAGTTCTTC. It encodes CASSAIGANEQFF.

The chain combines TRBV2 with TRBJ2-1; 12 bases match TRBD1. The CDR3 length is 17 residues. CDR1 is SNHLY and CDR2 is FYNNEI in the germline V gene. J lost 8 bases, V lost 6 bases, and 14 bases had no gene match. The CDR3: CASREFPGTGGRYEQFF. Written as DNA, the CDR3 is TGTGCCAGCAGGGAGTTTCCCGGGACAGGGGGCCGGTATGAGCAGTTCTTC.

The rearrangement uses TRBV27 and TRBJ1-5; a possible D gene is TRBD1 (6 bases). The CDR3 has 14 amino acids. V lost 3 bases, J lost 3 bases, and 9 bases lay in between. The germline V gene has CDR1 MNHEY and CDR2 SMNVEV (reference sequence). DNA of the CDR3: TGTGCCAGCAGTTTTGGGGGCTACAATCAGCCCCAGCATTTT. Translated, it gives CASSFGGYNQPQHF.

The V and J genes are TRBV28 and TRBJ2-2; a possible D gene is TRBD2 (7 bases). Trimming took off 2 bases at V and 7 bases at J, with 17 bases between the two ends. Looked up from germline, CDR1 is MDHEN and CDR2 is SYDVKM. The CDR3 has 16 amino acids. The CDR3 nucleotides are TGTGCCAGCAGTTTACCCGTACGAGGGGGGGGCGGGGAGCTGTTTTTT. Translated, it gives CASSLPVRGGGGELFF.

The chain links TRBV5-6 to TRBJ2-2; 9 bases fit TRBD2. The germline V gene encodes CDR1 SGHDT and CDR2 YYEEEE. V trimming: 4 bases; J trimming: 3 bases; junction bases outside the gene matches: 10. The CDR3 runs to 17 residues. In DNA, the CDR3 is TGTGCCAGCAGCCCGTCGTCTAGCGGGGAATACACCGGGGAGCTGTTTTTT. Its translation is CASSPSSSGEYTGELFF.

This chain uses TRBV4-1 with TRBJ2-5; TRBD2 matches 7 bases. V shed 4 bases and J 1 base; nucleotides not matched to a gene: 6. Germline V gene data show CDR1 as MGHRA and CDR2 as YSYEKL. CDR3 length: 15 residues. CDR3 in amino acids: CASSPAGLTQETQYF. The CDR3 region has the DNA TGCGCCAGCAGCCCCGCGGGACTAACCCAAGAGACCCAGTACTTC.

The chain has TRBV6-1 and TRBJ2-3; 7 positions agree with TRBD2. Trimming cost V 6 bases and J 1 base; bases outside gene matches: 7. CDR1 is MNHNS and CDR2 is SASEGT in the germline V gene. CDR3 length: 15 amino acids. The CDR3 DNA follows: TGTGCCAGCAGGGGATGGAGCGGGGGCACAGATACGCAGTATTTT. This gives the protein CASRGWSGGTDTQYF.

This chain uses TRBV7-8 with TRBJ1-1; D may be TRBD1 (5 bases). V was shortened by 5 bases and J by 3 bases, with 16 bases between the two germline ends. Germline V gives CDR1 SGHVS, CDR2 FQNEAQ. The CDR3 spans 15 residues. The CDR3 nucleotides read TGTGCCAGCAGCGGTATGGGGGGTTGGGACACTGAAGCTTTCTTT. Protein product: CASSGMGGWDTEAFF. Variable domain in full (rest from reference TRBV7-8 and TRBJ1-1): GAGVSQSPRYKVAKRGQDVALRCDPISGHVSLFWYQQALGQGPEFLTYFQNEAQLDKSGLPSDRFFAERPEGSVSTLKIQRTQQEDSAVYLCASSGMGGWDTEAFFGQGTRLTVV.

This clone was picked up one time. This chain joins TRBV5-5 and TRBJ2-1; D unresolved. Deletions cut 4 bases from V and 2 bases from J, with 13 bases between. This CDR3 has 15 residues. Germline CDR1 reads SGHKS; CDR2 reads YYEKEE (reference sequence). CDR3 protein: CASSALVGAYNEQFF. DNA of the CDR3: TGTGCCAGCAGCGCCCTCGTCGGAGCCTACAATGAGCAGTTCTTC.

This chain links TRBV14 with TRBJ2-3, with D unclear. The germline CDR1 and CDR2 sequences are SGHDN and FVKESK. The CDR3 is 15 residues long. Trimming took 3 bases from V and 0 from J, leaving 10 bases between them. The CDR3 spells CASSHGTSSTDTQYF. CDR3 nucleotide sequence: TGTGCCAGCAGCCACGGTACTTCTAGCACAGATACGCAGTATTTT. The variable domain in full, completed from reference TRBV14 and TRBJ2-3, reads EAGVTQFPSHSVIEKGQTVTLRCDPISGHDNLYWYRRVMGKEIKFLLHFVKESKQDESGMPNNRFLAERTGGTYSTLKVQPAELEDSGVYFCASSHGTSSTDTQYFGPGTRLTVL.

This chain joins TRBV19 and TRBJ1-1; D gene ambiguous. The CDR3 spans 14 residues. Trimming cost V 3 bases and J 1 base, with 9 bases left between them. Germline CDR1 LNHDA, CDR2 SQIVND (reference sequence). The CDR3 coding sequence is TGTGCCAGTAGTATTGGCCTAGGGAACACTGAAGCTTTCTTT. It translates to CASSIGLGNTEAFF.

A single count supports this clone. V is TRBV27 and J is TRBJ2-1, with TRBD2 matching 11 bases. This CDR3 region has 15 residues. Germline trimming cut 5 bases from V and 5 bases from J; bases unmatched to any gene: 5. Germline V gene data show CDR1 as MNHEY and CDR2 as SMNVEV (reference sequence). The CDR3: CASSPGTSGNNEQFF. Written as DNA, the CDR3 is TGTGCCAGCAGTCCCGGGACTAGCGGAAACAATGAGCAGTTCTTC.

The rearrangement links TRBV2 to TRBJ1-5; D might be TRBD1 (5 bases). Germline CDR1 SNHLY, CDR2 FYNNEI. V lost 8 bases, J lost 0 bases, and 11 bases lay in between. CDR3 length: 14 amino acids. CDR3 DNA: TGTGCCAGCGGGGTCAGGGCTAGCAATCAGCCCCAGCATTTT. Its translation is CASGVRASNQPQHF.

The V gene is TRBV4-1, the J gene TRBJ1-2; 9 bases map to TRBD1. Germline trimming cut 4 bases from V and 4 bases from J; bases unmatched to any gene: 10. Germline CDR1 MGHRA, CDR2 YSYEKL. CDR3 length equals 16 residues. The CDR3 nucleotides read TGCGCCAGCAGCCCACTACAGGGGGCGAAGCTCTATGGCTACACCTTC. This gives the protein CASSPLQGAKLYGYTF.

This sequence joins TRBV11-3 and TRBJ2-1, with 9 nucleotides matching TRBD1. Germline V gives CDR1 SGHNT, CDR2 YENEEA. This CDR3 is 15 amino acids long. The V and J ends lost 4 bases and 8 bases, in that order; junction bases with no gene match: 9. The CDR3 nucleotides are TGTGCCAGCAGCTCAACCGGGACAGGGTTCGATGAGCAGTTCTTC. This translates into CASSSTGTGFDEQFF. The variable domain in full, completed from reference TRBV11-3 and TRBJ2-1, reads EAGVVQSPRYKIIEKKQPVAFWCNPISGHNTLYWYLQNLGQGPELLIRYENEEAVDDSQLPKDRFSAERLKGVDSTLKIQPAELGDSAVYLCASSSTGTGFDEQFFGPGTRLTVL.

V usage is TRBV6-1 and J usage is TRBJ1-5; 7 bases line up with TRBD1. Trimming removed 2 bases from V and 4 bases from J; junction bases left unmatched: 5. Looked up from germline, CDR1 is MNHNS and CDR2 is SASEGT. The CDR3 totals 15 residues. CDR3 bases: TGTGCCAGCAGTGAATGGGGACAGTTGAATCAGCCCCAGCATTTT. Protein sequence: CASSEWGQLNQPQHF.

V usage is TRBV11-2 and J usage is TRBJ2-1; 7 bases map to TRBD2. J lost 5 bases, V lost 5 bases, and 9 bases had no gene match. Germline CDR1 is SGHAT and CDR2 is FQNNGV. The CDR3 loop spans 15 amino acids. The CDR3 sequence is CASSHGAGSDNEQFF. In DNA form, the CDR3 reads TGTGCCAGCAGCCACGGAGCGGGGAGCGACAATGAGCAGTTCTTC.

The V call is TRBV30, the J call TRBJ1-1, with a tentative D call TRBD1 (5 bases). The CDR3 covers 14 residues. Germline CDR1 and CDR2: GTSNPN and SVGIG (reference sequence). With 4 bases removed from V and 3 bases from J, the gap between germline ends came to 15 bases. The CDR3 protein is CAWNPRGSYTEAFF. CDR3 DNA sequence: TGTGCCTGGAATCCTAGGGGCTCGTACACTGAAGCTTTCTTT. Full variable domain (outside the CDR3, taken from reference TRBV30 and TRBJ1-1): SQTIHQWPATLVQPVGSPLSLECTVEGTSNPNLYWYRQAAGRGLQLLFYSVGIGQISSEVPQNLSASRPQDRQFILSSKKLLLSDSGFYLCAWNPRGSYTEAFFGQGTRLTVV.

The chain combines TRBV6-1 with TRBJ1-2, with 11 bases matching TRBD1. The germline CDR1 and CDR2 sequences are MNHNS and SASEGT. The CDR3 runs to 12 residues. Losses at the gene ends were 6 bases for V and 6 bases for J; bases not matched to a gene: 0. The DNA of the CDR3 is TGTGCCAGCAGGGGACAGGGGGATGGCTACACCTTC. It yields the protein CASRGQGDGYTF.

The V gene is TRBV29-1, the J gene TRBJ2-1; 9 bases line up with TRBD1. J lost 0 bases, V lost 6 bases, and 6 bases had no gene match. Germline-derived CDR1 and CDR2 are SQVTM and ANQGSEA. There are 15 residues in the CDR3. CDR3 protein: CSVTGTGSSYNEQFF. The CDR3 nucleotides are TGCAGCGTAACCGGGACAGGGAGCTCCTACAATGAGCAGTTCTTC.

This clone was seen a single time. The rearrangement uses TRBV9 and TRBJ2-5; 13 bases line up with TRBD2. The CDR3 has 16 residues. J gave up 5 bases and V 4 bases, and 8 bases lay outside the gene matches. The germline V gene has CDR1 SGDLS and CDR2 YYNGEE. CDR3 region: CASSLRGLAGEETQYF. The CDR3 coding sequence is TGTGCCAGCAGCCTACGTGGACTAGCGGGGGAGGAGACCCAGTACTTC.

This clone came up once. J is TRBJ2-1 and V is TRBV5-6; 8 positions match TRBD1. CDR1 and CDR2 (germline): SGHDT, YYEEEE. With V trimmed by 4 bases and J by 10 bases, 4 bases remained unmatched. The CDR3 totals 12 residues. CDR3 bases: TGTGCCAGCAGCGGACAGGGCTACGAGCAGTTCTTC. It is translated as CASSGQGYEQFF.

This rearrangement joins TRBV2 to TRBJ1-1; D ambiguous. CDR1 and CDR2 (germline): SNHLY, FYNNEI. The CDR3 spans 14 residues. Deletions cut 6 bases from V and 0 bases from J, with 11 bases between. In DNA, the CDR3 is TGTGCCAGCAGGTCGGGAGCCATGAACACTGAAGCTTTCTTT. Translating it yields CASRSGAMNTEAFF.

The chain has TRBV2 and TRBJ1-1; D is undetermined. This CDR3 spans 14 amino acids. Germline assignment: CDR1 SNHLY and CDR2 FYNNEI. Trimming left V 0 bases short and J 6 bases short, with 11 bases between. The chain's CDR3 is CASSEAGTDPEAFF. DNA for the CDR3: TGTGCCAGCAGTGAAGCTGGTACAGACCCTGAAGCTTTCTTT.

Here the CDR3 reads CSATGGVVGEQFF. In nucleotides, the CDR3 is TGCAGCGCTACAGGGGGAGTGGTAGGTGAGCAGTTCTTC. This rearrangement joins TRBV29-1 to TRBJ2-1; 8 bases agree with TRBD1. The CDR3 has 13 residues. The V and J ends lost 7 bases and 9 bases, in that order; junction bases with no gene match: 11. The germline V gene encodes CDR1 SQVTM and CDR2 ANQGSEA.

The chain joins TRBV9 to TRBJ2-3, with no clear D. The CDR3 extends over 14 amino acids. V gave up 2 bases and J gave up 1 base, with 8 bases separating them. The germline V gene has CDR1 SGDLS and CDR2 YYNGEE. The CDR3 nucleotides are TGTGCCAGCAGCGTTTGGAGTCGCACAGATACGCAGTATTTT. Its protein is CASSVWSRTDTQYF. The variable domain in full, completed from reference TRBV9 and TRBJ2-3, reads DSGVTQTPKHLITATGQRVTLRCSPRSGDLSVYWYQQSLDQGLQFLIQYYNGEERAKGNILERFSAQQFPDLHSELNLSSLELGDSALYFCASSVWSRTDTQYFGPGTRLTVL.

This chain links TRBV4-1 with TRBJ1-1; no reliable D call. Trimming shortened V by 0 bases and J by 1 base, and 6 bases separated the two germline ends. The germline V gene encodes CDR1 MGHRA and CDR2 YSYEKL. The CDR3 is made up of 14 amino acids. CDR3: CASSQEYGNTEAFF. DNA for the CDR3: TGCGCCAGCAGCCAAGAATACGGGAACACTGAAGCTTTCTTT.

The V and J genes are TRBV9 and TRBJ1-5; 8 bases fit TRBD1. This CDR3 comprises 14 residues. V gave up 4 bases and J gave up 7 bases; unmatched junction bases: 7. Germline loops: CDR1 SGDLS, CDR2 YYNGEE. DNA of the CDR3: TGTGCCAGCAGCCCGTGGACAGGGCTGCAGCCCCAGCATTTT. This codes for CASSPWTGLQPQHF.